Included here is one T cell receptor beta chain sequence, with context. Its antigen remains undetermined. Per-nucleotide qualities are absent, and no much larger clonotype sits a single base away. Using the deep immunoSEQ assay, TCR CDR3 regions were amplified from genomic DNA by multiplex PCR. Genomic DNA extracted from each cell subset was distributed evenly over all wells of several immunoSEQ 96-well plates, and each plate served as one replicate. For sorted subsets, around 200 ng genomic DNA, equal to some 28,000 T cell genomes, was loaded into each replicate PCR. Purified libraries were quantified with a Qubit 3.0 fluorometer, sized on a Bioanalyzer 2100, and re-quantified with the KAPA Library Quantification kit. Each immunoSEQ 96-well plate was sequenced on its own single-read 150-cycle Illumina NextSeq 550 flow cell. Per the authors' processing: Because the immunoSEQ output included only junctional sequences and no quality scores, the filtering could not be the same as the filtering used for full-length reads. Sequences were annotated with PyIR, a Python wrapper for IgBLAST v1.9, using IMGT germline references to assign V/J genes and CDR3. Any read was removed if the V/J assignment was weak (E-value above 1e-6), the CDR3 was missing, or the read contained stop codons, out-of-frame junctions, or ambiguous translated residues. A V3J clonotype was defined by an identical inferred V gene, J gene, and CDR3 amino acid sequence. The percentage overlap between two repertoires was calculated by dividing the number of shared unique clonotypes by the size of the smaller repertoire. Richness of each repertoire was evaluated using RTK rarefaction, the Chao1 estimator, and Recon v2.1 estimates of unobserved clonotypes. Generation probabilities were computed with OLGA for all TCRbeta clonotypes obtained by the gDNA method from several donors. TCRdb carries this immuneACCESS record with in-frame sequences only. Its versions omit some clonotypes, under half of them owing to an unresolved V gene in the studies checked, with the rest unexplained. D and trimming come from the DNA, and the V and J calls and clone size come from that table. This sample has around 1,900,000 clones in its table, and 93% of those were observed once. About 1.7% of the sample rests with the top ten.

This entry belongs to a study of shared clonotypes between healthy human individuals (dated by TCRdb to the early 2020s). Broadly, across the study: A couple of women and three men aged 18 to 49 years were included in the cohort. For each donor, three plates each were used for CD4 naive and CD4 memory, two plates were used for CD8 naive, and one plate was used for CD8 memory. Per donor, leukapheresis produced somewhere between about 0.9 and 9 billion PBMCs. Blood TCR repertoires of a handful of healthy adults were deeply sequenced to estimate repertoire size and the extent of clonotype sharing between individuals. Libraries were prepared and TCR repertoires were sequenced by different laboratories using diverse techniques, in order to increase sequencing depth and limit assay-specific biases. What the study reported, not specific to this receptor: Sharing across several donors was observed for about 5% of naive CD4, under 4% of naive CD8, over 2% of memory CD4, and roughly 0.4% of memory CD8 clonotypes. Incomplete sequencing was indicated by rarefaction of sorted-subset datasets, despite the large sequencing depth. Sampling was limited to blood, and TCR repertoires in tissue likely differ from TCR repertoires in blood. The genetic and exposure-history diversity represented was limited by the small number of donors. Larger estimated clonotype richness was generally found for naive subsets than for memory subsets. Pairwise subsampling led to the expectation that sequencing depth would affect the degree of clonotype sharing among donors. Compared with non-shared clonotypes, the clonotypes found in all four sorted-subset donors had higher generation probabilities.

There are 18 amino acids in the CDR3, from cysteine to phenylalanine inclusive. Of the read, only the CDR3 DNA is kept; its 54 bases are in frame from base 1. Trimming removed 8 bases from V and 5 bases from J; the gene matches leave 14 bases unexplained. CDR1 and CDR2 were assigned from the germline V gene as MDHEN and SYDVKM. CD8 naive samples consisted of CD45RO-negative cells that were positively selected for CCR7, yielding a CD45RA+CCR7+ population without TemRA cells. Healthy HIV-negative adults with no recently reported acute infections or vaccinations were included as donors. Every donor was a Caucasian adult living in Nashville, Tennessee, USA. After blood collection by leukapheresis, PBMCs were isolated using Ficoll-Histopaque density gradient centrifugation and then cryopreserved in the vapor phase of liquid nitrogen. Analytical flow cytometry was used to check the purity and quantity of every magnetically sorted T cell population. Each sorted fraction had its genomic DNA isolated and then quantified by UV absorbance on a Nanodrop 2000c.

This sequence was found in a man between 18 and 35 years old in good health. Some clones in this sample may be carry-over from other donors' samples. The chain is encoded by TRBV28 joined to TRBJ2-5; TRBD2 agrees with 16 junctional bases. Material for sequencing was naive CD8+ T cells from PBMCs. The cell subset or site label corresponds to: CD45RA+CCR7+. CDR3 protein: CASEPVRGLAGGWETQYF. The bases read TGTGCCAGCGAACCCGTGCGGGGACTAGCGGGAGGGTGGGAGACCCAGTACTTC.